This T cell receptor (beta chain) was sequenced in a study of blood T cell repertoires in COVID-19. About the research overall: Acute-phase and convalescent COVID-19 samples originated in the United States, Italy and Spain.

In the source study's methods: Cell counts per sample came from amplifying reference gene primers. Profiled with immunoSEQ multiplex PCR; TCRdb holds only in-frame clones, not every one. The DNA was the basis for D and trimming; V, J and clone size are from that table. This table has about 99,000 clones, 84% appearing once. CDR3 length: 16 amino acids. Germline V lookup: CDR1 LGHDT, CDR2 YNNKEL (reference sequence). V was trimmed by 0 bases and J by 6 bases, leaving 12 bases between them. This chain joins TRBV3-1 (or the pseudogene TRBV3-2) and TRBJ1-6; D is perhaps TRBD1 (5 bases). The sample comprised peripheral blood. The TCR sequence derives from a man in his 70s with active or convalescent COVID-19. The CDR3 reads CASSQEGAGLNSPLHF. Written as DNA, the CDR3 is TGTGCCAGCAGCCAAGAAGGGGCAGGGCTTAATTCACCCCTCCACTTT.